The T cell receptor beta chain described here comes from a study of monozygotic twins with inflammatory bowel disease (dated by TCRdb to about 2019). Concerning the study at large: The complete study included about 30 monozygotic twin pairs: 19 IBD-discordant Danish pairs and nine German pairs, of which four were IBD-concordant and five were IBD-discordant. The search for disease-associated traits relied mainly on comparing, within discordant pairs, IBD patients with their genetically identical healthy co-twins. Each individual had, on average, about 151 000 unique TCRalpha sequences and 181 000 unique TCRbeta sequences available for analysis.

To note about this clonotype: The clone's antigen remains unknown.

Library prep was done by 5' RACE. Preparation of each TCR library used approximately 4,000 ng of total RNA. cDNA was synthesized with SMARTScribe reverse transcriptase in eight separate reactions per sample. During cDNA synthesis, template switching was used to introduce unique molecular identifiers that contained a 6-nucleotide sample barcode. Amplification of TCRalpha and TCRbeta cDNA involved two nested PCRs of approximately 16 and 9 cycles, and each PCR was followed by bead purification. Before amplification, the cDNA was treated with uracil DNA-glycosylase and purified using the QIAquick PCR purification kit. The second PCR was the step at which Illumina TruSeq-compatible adapters and sample-specific barcodes were added. TapeStation and Qubit were used to check library quality and concentration, and 4.5 to 5 ng of each library was pooled. Sequencing of the pooled libraries was done on an Illumina HiSeq2500 single-index Rapid Run using custom sequencing primers and 2 x 100 bp reads. Under the source paper's analysis protocol: PCR and sequencing errors were corrected by UMI-based consensus assembly using MiGEC version 1.2.6. V(D)J alignment, clonotype assembly and CDR3 extraction were performed with MiXCR version 2.1.1. To normalise gene usage, clonotype sharing and MAIT/NKT TCR abundance, the analysis used the top 1000, 10 000 and 20 000 clonotypes per sample. After downsampling to 27 000 UMIs, diversity was calculated as the inverse Simpson index using the vegan R package. Paired Mann-Whitney U tests on discordant twin pairs were used, with Benjamini-Hochberg multiple-testing correction. TCRdb reprocessed the public reads and reports one entry per CDR3 protein sequence, without DNA. The authors' filters were not applied to this entry. The sample's table covers under 350,000 distinct CDR3 sequences. In total, the top ten clones hold 5.5% to 6.5% of the sample.

The paper as a whole reports these results and caveats: Repertoire similarity did not differ between concordant and discordant twins, which could be due to limited statistical power. Background noise and inter-individual variability may have been introduced into the repertoires by the differing immunosuppressive treatments among patients. The results gave no support for a single strong signal or clonotype linked to IBD. Compared with healthy twins, IBD patients shared fewer clonotypes with other individuals, and the difference was most pronounced in patients with signs of disease activity. The analysis was unable to tell apart different T cell subtypes. TCRbeta repertoire diversity, by inverse Simpson index, was decreased in IBD patients compared with their healthy co-twins.

The germline V gene (reference sequence) supplies CDR1 DFQATT and CDR2 SNEGSKA. Including the terminal cysteine and phenylalanine, the CDR3 comprises 12 residues. Only the protein is on record. From each donor, an approximately 2.5 ml peripheral blood sample was collected into PAXgene tubes and kept at -80 degrees C. Total RNA was isolated from whole blood with the PAXgene blood miRNA kit on an automated QIAcube, without T cell sorting. Peripheral blood from monozygotic twin pairs concordant or discordant for inflammatory bowel disease was subjected to deep TCRalpha and TCRbeta repertoire profiling with unique molecular barcoding. Smoking habits were recorded for all twin pairs, and each individual was classified as a current, former or never smoker.

The rearrangement joined TRBV20-1 to TRBJ1-3; TCRdb reports TRBD1, a call that lacks DNA to check it against. The source of this sequence is a human donor with ulcerative colitis or Crohn's disease, or a healthy co-twin of an affected twin (not recorded which). Sequencing input: blood. The CDR3 region has the sequence CSATPGGNTIYF.